This TCR beta chain was sequenced for a study of vaccination and CD4 T cells after COVID-19. Study in general: Nasal swab PCR showed SARS-CoV-2 in convalescent patients, eight to ten with mild and one with severe disease.

Remarks on this clonotype: As yet, its antigen is unknown.

Study-level results: Median reactive clonotypes, those recognizing SARS-CoV-2, rose from about 22 to 38, not significantly. A median of around 86% of reactive clones, in convalescent patients, became evident only post-vaccination.

Treatment noted: roughly ten-day PBMC culture with coronavirus spike peptide pools or control peptides (ViraFEST assay). The CDR3 extends over 16 amino acids. Germline V gene sequence: CDR1 MNHNS, CDR2 SASEGT. Trimming cost V 4 bases and J 3 bases, with 18 bases left between them. Sequencing of the DNA from cultured CD4+ T cells was carried out with the Oncomine TCR Beta short-read assay. The source of extracted genomic DNA was cultured CD4+ T cells. Using its own MiXCR run on the PCR reads, TCRdb lists one record per CDR3 protein. The repertoire has some 11,000 distinct CDR3 sequences, approximately 40% of them found once; the top ten carry approximately 30%.

Sequenced: CD4+ T cells from blood, cultured in vitro. The sequence was collected from a human donor who had recovered from COVID-19. The chain carries TRBV6-1 and TRBJ1-1; D is unresolved. The CDR3 region has the DNA TGTGCCAGCAGTGTAGATAGGTGGGGTCGATACACTGAAGCTTTCTTT. Protein: CASSVDRWGRYTEAFF.